This passage covers 11 T cell receptor beta chains from one sample sequenced in a study of blood T cell repertoires in COVID-19. Some clones are missing from TCRdb's copy, which holds only in-frame ones; the method was immunoSEQ multiplex PCR. The sample lists around 130,000 clones; around 80% were seen once. The sequencing input was PBMCs or T cells enriched from blood (not recorded which). These receptors were taken from a middle-aged man with acute COVID-19.

This chain uses TRBV7-9 with TRBJ1-5; no clear D gene. This CDR3 has 12 amino acids. V lost 4 bases to trimming and J lost 9 bases, with 10 bases between them. Per germline, CDR1 SEHNR and CDR2 FQNEAQ (reference sequence). The CDR3 here is CASSSPPGPQHF. The DNA for the CDR3 is TGTGCCAGCAGCTCCCCCCCAGGGCCCCAGCATTTT.

By its share, this clone is medium-sized. The rearrangement joins TRBV7-9 to TRBJ1-2; D is possibly TRBD1 (5 bases). The germline V gene encodes CDR1 SEHNR and CDR2 FQNEAQ (reference sequence). This CDR3 is 12 amino acids long. The V and J ends lost 5 bases and 8 bases respectively, with 12 bases between them. The CDR3 sequence: CASSTQGGGYTF. CDR3 bases: TGTGCCAGCAGCACCCAGGGAGGCGGCTACACCTTC.

The rearrangement joins TRBV4-1 to TRBJ2-5, with 9 nucleotides matching TRBD2. Germline V CDR1 and CDR2: MGHRA, YSYEKL. Trimming removed 0 bases from V and 5 bases from J; junction bases left unmatched: 7. The CDR3 contains 16 residues. The CDR3 loop is CASSQDLRGGRETQYF. CDR3 nucleotides: TGCGCCAGCAGCCAAGATTTGCGGGGGGGCAGGGAGACCCAGTACTTC.

This clone was counted a few times. J is TRBJ2-3 and V is TRBV18, with a tentative D call TRBD1 (6 bases). Germline V CDR1 and CDR2: KGHSH, LQKENI. Trimming cost V 4 bases and J 2 bases, with 10 bases left between them. This CDR3 contains 14 residues. The CDR3 spells CASSRDIDTDTQYF. The CDR3 nucleotides read TGTGCCAGCTCACGGGACATCGACACAGATACGCAGTATTTT. The entire variable domain, with the rest obtained from reference TRBV18 and TRBJ2-3, is as follows: NAGVMQNPRHLVRRRGQEARLRCSPMKGHSHVYWYRQLPEEGLKFMVYLQKENIIDESGMPKERFSAEFPKEGPSILRIQQVVRGDSAAYFCASSRDIDTDTQYFGPGTRLTVL.

This chain joins TRBV18 and TRBJ2-7; 8 nucleotides align to TRBD1. Germline V gene lookup returns CDR1 KGHSH and CDR2 LQKENI. The CDR3 runs 15 residues. The V gene end was trimmed by 6 bases and the J gene end by 3 bases; junction bases not matched to a gene: 10. The CDR3 loop reads CASSQASGQGYEQYF. The CDR3 coding sequence is TGTGCCAGCTCGCAAGCCTCCGGACAGGGCTACGAGCAGTACTTC.

V gene TRBV27 combines with J gene TRBJ2-7; TRBD2 matches 11 bases. Per germline, CDR1 MNHEY and CDR2 SMNVEV (reference sequence). The CDR3 runs 15 residues. Trimming took 11 bases from V and 4 from J; bases not matched to a gene: 13. CDR3 in amino acids: CAGITSGSYLYEQYF. CDR3 in DNA: TGTGCCGGTATTACTAGCGGGAGTTATTTATACGAGCAGTACTTC.

The chain couples TRBV7-2 to TRBJ1-1, with TRBD1 as a possible D gene (5 bases). The germline CDR1 and CDR2 sequences are SGHTA and FQGNSA. V was pared by 3 bases and J by 0 bases, with 8 bases between. The CDR3 runs 14 residues. In DNA form, the CDR3 reads TGTGCCAGCAGCTTGACAGTCATGAACACTGAAGCTTTCTTT. Its protein product is CASSLTVMNTEAFF.

Note on this clone: The sample contains more than one DNA sequence encoding this CDR3. This chain joins TRBV3-1 (or the pseudogene TRBV3-2) and TRBJ1-2; D unresolved. V shed 0 bases and J shed 0 bases, with 8 bases lying between them. The CDR3 has 15 residues. Germline loops: CDR1 LGHDT, CDR2 YNNKEL (reference sequence). As DNA, the CDR3 is TGTGCCAGCAGCCAAGATAACCGAGCTAACTATGGCTACACCTTC. It encodes CASSQDNRANYGYTF.

The chain recombines TRBV3-1 (or the pseudogene TRBV3-2) with TRBJ1-5; 7 nucleotides agree with TRBD1. This CDR3 has 14 residues. The germline V gene encodes CDR1 LGHDT and CDR2 YNNKEL (reference sequence). V lost 5 bases to trimming and J lost 7 bases; unmatched junction nucleotides: 8. CDR3 sequence reads: CASSNTGGGQPQHF. For the CDR3, the DNA is TGTGCCAGCAGCAATACAGGAGGGGGCCAGCCCCAGCATTTT.

CDR3 in DNA: TGTGCCAGCAGCGCTGGGGGCTCCAGTGCCGGAGGTCACGAGCAGTACTTC. Translating it yields CASSAGGSSAGGHEQYF. The chain couples TRBV9 to TRBJ2-7, with D maybe TRBD1 (6 bases). The V end was cut by 3 bases, the J end by 5 bases, with 24 bases between. CDR1 SGDLS and CDR2 YYNGEE come from the germline V gene. This CDR3 comprises 17 residues.

In this sample, this clone turned up a few times. The chain carries TRBV6-5 and TRBJ1-1; 10 bases are shared with TRBD1. V lost 5 bases, J lost 4 bases, and 4 bases stayed unmatched. CDR1 is MNHEY and CDR2 is SVGAGI in the germline V gene. The CDR3 length is 14 residues. This CDR3 reads CASSHRTGGTEAFF. CDR3 DNA sequence: TGTGCCAGCAGTCACAGGACAGGGGGCACTGAAGCTTTCTTT.